What follows is one T cell receptor (beta chain) and its context. The CDR3 is 11 residues long. Per the germline V gene, CDR1 is DFQATT and CDR2 is SNEGSKA (reference sequence). The V end lost 3 bases, the J end lost 7 bases, and 10 bases lay between the germline ends. This entry is derived from a study of blood T cell repertoires in COVID-19. Measured with immunoSEQ multiplex PCR; TCRdb has only the in-frame clones, and not every one. The data contain fewer than 150,000 clones, 85% to 90% of them singletons. The sample comprised peripheral blood. This chain uses TRBV20-1 with TRBJ2-7; D unclear. The TCR originated in a woman between 45 and 65 years old with active or convalescent COVID-19. The DNA for the CDR3 is TGCAGTGCTAGTCTCCTTCGGGAGCAGTACTTC. This sequence encodes CSASLLREQYF.